This T cell receptor (beta chain) is drawn from a study of cytomegalovirus exposure and HLA in healthy donors. The PCR made use of 60 Vbeta and 13 Jbeta primers. Profiled with immunoSEQ multiplex PCR; TCRdb holds only in-frame clones, not every one. The data contain some 130,000 clones, roughly 78% of them singletons. J was trimmed by 4 bases and V by 0 bases; bases with no gene match: 7. Germline V gene data show CDR1 as MGHRA and CDR2 as YSYEKL. This CDR3 contains 17 residues. Sequences were obtained from PBMCs. The chain couples TRBV4-1 to TRBJ2-2; TRBD2 agrees at 8 bases. This TCR derives from a woman aged 30 to 39 in good health and CMV-seropositive. This CDR3 reads CASSQEFSGVFTGELFF. In nucleotides, the CDR3 is TGCGCCAGCAGCCAAGAATTTAGCGGGGTATTCACCGGGGAGCTGTTTTTT.